Each of the 9 T cell receptor beta chains below was sequenced from the same sample in a study of cytomegalovirus exposure and HLA in healthy donors. It was with 60 Vbeta and 13 Jbeta primers that the PCR ran. Generated by immunoSEQ multiplex PCR, the TCRdb table keeps only in-frame clones and is missing some. The table lists under 95,000 clones. The sample taken for sequencing was PBMCs. The receptors come from a female donor in good health and CMV-seropositive.

The chain has TRBV11-2 and TRBJ1-5; 8 bases line up with TRBD1. This CDR3 spans 15 amino acids. Looked up from germline, CDR1 is SGHAT and CDR2 is FQNNGV. Trimming took 3 bases from V and 4 from J; bases not matched to a gene: 5. The CDR3 nucleotides read TGTGCCAGCAGCTTCGACAGGGGTCGAAATCAGCCCCAGCATTTT. It codes for CASSFDRGRNQPQHF.

The V gene is TRBV5-1, the J gene TRBJ1-5; 7 bases agree with TRBD1. The trim removed 1 base at V and 6 bases at J, leaving 4 bases unmatched. The germline gives CDR1 SGHRS, CDR2 YFSETQ. The length of the CDR3 is 14 residues. The CDR3 nucleotides read TGCGCCAGCAGCTTGACAGGGGAAAGTCAGCCCCAGCATTTT. Protein product: CASSLTGESQPQHF.

The genes are TRBV27 and TRBJ1-1, with 7 bases identical to TRBD1. Germline CDR1 reads MNHEY; CDR2 reads SMNVEV (reference sequence). CDR3 length: 14 residues. With 3 bases clipped from V and 0 bases from J, the junction kept 1 base outside the gene matches. CDR3 protein: CASSFDRVNTEAFF. DNA for the CDR3: TGTGCCAGCAGTTTCGACAGGGTGAACACTGAAGCTTTCTTT.

A note on this clone: Other nucleotide sequences from this sample produce the same CDR3. This rearrangement joins TRBV5-1 to TRBJ2-5; D possibly corresponds to TRBD2 (6 bases). The germline V and J ends were trimmed by 7 bases and 5 bases, with 6 bases remaining between them. This CDR3 spans 10 amino acids. Germline assignment: CDR1 SGHRS and CDR2 YFSETQ. CDR3 bases: TGCGCCAGCGGGGGGGAGACCCAGTACTTC. Its translation is CASGGETQYF.

J is TRBJ1-5 and V is TRBV7-2, with 8 bases fitting TRBD1. Germline values: CDR1 SGHTA, CDR2 FQGNSA. This CDR3 has 13 amino acids. Trimming took 3 bases from V and 5 from J; bases not matched to a gene: 0. In DNA form, the CDR3 reads TGTGCCAGCAGCTTGGACAGGGATCAGCCCCAGCATTTT. This encodes CASSLDRDQPQHF.

V usage is TRBV5-1 and J usage is TRBJ2-1; 9 bases align to TRBD1. Losses at the gene ends were 5 bases for V and 6 bases for J; bases not matched to a gene: 6. Germline V gene sequence: CDR1 SGHRS, CDR2 YFSETQ. CDR3 length: 14 residues. The chain's CDR3 is CASRGQGLSNEQFF. The CDR3 nucleotides read TGCGCCAGCAGAGGACAGGGGCTTTCCAATGAGCAGTTCTTC.

About this clone itself: Because it lacks the conserved phenylalanine or tryptophan at the end, this CDR3 is likely a read error. The rearrangement uses TRBV7-9 and TRBJ1-2; 7 nucleotides agree with TRBD1. Germline CDR1 is SEHNR and CDR2 is FQNEAQ (reference sequence). V lost 5 bases, J lost 0 bases, and 6 bases stayed unmatched. This CDR3 contains 15 residues. CDR3 nucleotides: TGTGCCAGCAGCACACGGACAGGAACTAACTATGGCTACACCCTC. It encodes CASSTRTGTNYGYTL.

The chain joins TRBV4-2 to TRBJ2-7; tentative D call: TRBD1 (6 bases). This CDR3 is built from 15 residues. V was shortened by 0 bases and J by 2 bases, with 11 bases between the two germline ends. Germline CDR1 and CDR2: LGHNA and YNFKEQ. CDR3 region: CASSQDIQGTYEQYF. CDR3 coding DNA: TGTGCCAGCAGCCAAGATATACAGGGTACCTACGAGCAGTACTTC.

V usage is TRBV5-1 and J usage is TRBJ1-6, with a possible D match to TRBD1 (6 bases). The ends were cut back, 4 bases at V and 4 bases at J, with 15 bases in the middle. CDR3 size: 16 residues. Germline CDR1 and CDR2: SGHRS and YFSETQ. The DNA for the CDR3 is TGCGCCAGCAGCGAGGACAGCCTTAAGTATAATTCACCCCTCCACTTT. Protein sequence: CASSEDSLKYNSPLHF.